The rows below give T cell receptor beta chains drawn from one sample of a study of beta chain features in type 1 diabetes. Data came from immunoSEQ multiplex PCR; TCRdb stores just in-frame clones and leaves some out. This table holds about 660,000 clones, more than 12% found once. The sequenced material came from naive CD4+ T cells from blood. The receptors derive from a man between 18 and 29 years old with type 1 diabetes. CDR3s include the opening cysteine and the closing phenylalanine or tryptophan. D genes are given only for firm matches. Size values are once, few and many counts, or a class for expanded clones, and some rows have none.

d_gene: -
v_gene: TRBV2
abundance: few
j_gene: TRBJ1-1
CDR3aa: CASSEARGEAFF
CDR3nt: TGTGCCAGCAGTGAAGCGAGAGGGGAAGCTTTCTTT

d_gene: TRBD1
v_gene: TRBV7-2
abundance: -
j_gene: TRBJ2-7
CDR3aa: CASSFSTGAYEQYF
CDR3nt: TGTGCCAGCAGCTTCTCGACAGGGGCCTACGAGCAGTACTTC

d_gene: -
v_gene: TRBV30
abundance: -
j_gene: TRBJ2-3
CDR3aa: CAWRSTRVLGRTPDTQYF
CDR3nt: TGTGCCTGGAGGTCAACCCGCGTTCTAGGGCGAACTCCAGATACGCAGTATTTT

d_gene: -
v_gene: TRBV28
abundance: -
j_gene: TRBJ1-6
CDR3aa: CASSVGPGGHSPLHF
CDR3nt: TGTGCCAGCAGCGTCGGACCGGGTGGGCATTCACCCCTCCACTTT

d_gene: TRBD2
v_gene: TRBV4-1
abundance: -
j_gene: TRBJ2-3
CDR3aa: CASSQFGRESPTDTQYF
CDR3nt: TGCGCCAGCAGCCAATTCGGGCGGGAGTCCCCCACAGATACGCAGTATTTT

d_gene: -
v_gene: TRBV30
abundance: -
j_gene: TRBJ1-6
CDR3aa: CAWSPTVRGSPLHF
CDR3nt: TGTGCCTGGAGCCCGACAGTACGAGGGTCACCCCTCCACTTT

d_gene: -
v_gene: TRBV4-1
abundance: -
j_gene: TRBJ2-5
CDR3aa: CASSQDPEETQYF
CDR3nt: TGCGCCAGCAGCCAAGATCCAGAGGAGACCCAGTACTTC

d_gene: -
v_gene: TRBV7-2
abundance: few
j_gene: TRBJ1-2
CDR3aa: CASSLRATDGYTF
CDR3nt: TGTGCCAGCAGCCTCCGGGCGACGGATGGCTACACCTTC

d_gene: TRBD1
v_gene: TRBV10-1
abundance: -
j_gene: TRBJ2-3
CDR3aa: CASSDPGQGQDTQYF
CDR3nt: TGCGCCAGCAGCGACCCGGGACAGGGGCAGGATACGCAGTATTTT

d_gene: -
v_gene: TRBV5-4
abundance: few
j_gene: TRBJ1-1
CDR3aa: CASSLGRQGRNTEAFF
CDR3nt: TGTGCCAGCAGCTTGGGCCGGCAGGGGCGTAACACTGAAGCTTTCTTT

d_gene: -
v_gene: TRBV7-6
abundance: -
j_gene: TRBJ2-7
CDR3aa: CASSLGDITAYEQYF
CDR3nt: TGTGCCAGCAGCCTTGGGGACATCACCGCCTACGAGCAGTACTTC

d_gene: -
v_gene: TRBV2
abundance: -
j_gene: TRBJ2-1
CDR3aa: CASSGTPYNEQFF
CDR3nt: TGTGCCAGCAGCGGGACTCCCTACAATGAGCAGTTCTTC

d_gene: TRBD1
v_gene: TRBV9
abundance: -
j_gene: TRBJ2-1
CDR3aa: CASSSPGQGNNEQFF
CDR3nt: TGTGCCAGCAGCTCACCGGGACAGGGGAACAATGAGCAGTTCTTC

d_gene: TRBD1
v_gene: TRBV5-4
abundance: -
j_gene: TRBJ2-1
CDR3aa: CASSRGQKHNEQFF
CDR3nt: TGTGCCAGCAGCAGGGGACAGAAACACAATGAGCAGTTCTTC

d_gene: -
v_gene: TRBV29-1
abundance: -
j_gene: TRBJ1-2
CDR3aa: CSVLGQDGYGYTF
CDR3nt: TGCAGCGTCCTGGGGCAGGATGGCTATGGCTACACCTTC

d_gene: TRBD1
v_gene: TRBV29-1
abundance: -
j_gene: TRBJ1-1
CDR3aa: CSVEEGTGLTEAFF
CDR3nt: TGCAGCGTTGAAGAAGGGACAGGGCTCACTGAAGCTTTCTTT

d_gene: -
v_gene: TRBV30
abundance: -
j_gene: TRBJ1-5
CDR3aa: CAWSSVYNQPQHF
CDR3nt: TGTGCCTGGAGCTCAGTTTACAATCAGCCCCAGCATTTT

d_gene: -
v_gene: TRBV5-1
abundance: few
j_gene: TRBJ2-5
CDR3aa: CASSFGTVLETQYF
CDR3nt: TGCGCCAGCAGCTTTGGTACAGTCTTAGAGACCCAGTACTTC

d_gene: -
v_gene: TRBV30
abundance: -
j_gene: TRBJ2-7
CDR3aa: CAWSVHLNDEQYF
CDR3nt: TGTGCCTGGAGTGTTCATCTAAACGACGAGCAGTACTTC

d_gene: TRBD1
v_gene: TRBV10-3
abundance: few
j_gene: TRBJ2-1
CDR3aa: CAISEEQGVGEQFF
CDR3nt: TGTGCCATCAGTGAAGAACAGGGGGTCGGTGAGCAGTTCTTC